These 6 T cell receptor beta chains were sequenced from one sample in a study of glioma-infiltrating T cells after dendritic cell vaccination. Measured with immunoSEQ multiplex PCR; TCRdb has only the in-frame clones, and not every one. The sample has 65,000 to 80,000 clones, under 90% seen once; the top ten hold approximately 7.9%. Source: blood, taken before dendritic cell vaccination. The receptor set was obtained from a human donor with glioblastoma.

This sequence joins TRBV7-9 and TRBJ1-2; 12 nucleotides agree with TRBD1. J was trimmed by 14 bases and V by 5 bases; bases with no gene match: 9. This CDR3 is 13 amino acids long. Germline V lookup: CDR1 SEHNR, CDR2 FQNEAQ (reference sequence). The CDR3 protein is CASSAGTGGPMTF. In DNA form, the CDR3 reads TGTGCCAGCAGCGCCGGGACAGGGGGCCCCATGACCTTC.

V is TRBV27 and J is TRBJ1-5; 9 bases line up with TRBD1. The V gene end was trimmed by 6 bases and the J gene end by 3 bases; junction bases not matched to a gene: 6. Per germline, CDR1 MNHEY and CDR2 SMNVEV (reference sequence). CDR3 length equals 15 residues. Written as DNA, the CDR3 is TGTGCCAGCAGACTACAGGGGGCCCTCAATCAGCCCCAGCATTTT. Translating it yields CASRLQGALNQPQHF.

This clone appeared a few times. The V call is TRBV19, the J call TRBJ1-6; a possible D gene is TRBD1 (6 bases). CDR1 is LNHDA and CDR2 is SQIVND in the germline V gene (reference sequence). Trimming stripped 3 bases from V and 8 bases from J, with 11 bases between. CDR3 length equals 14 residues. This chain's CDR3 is CASSIKQGDSPLHF. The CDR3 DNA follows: TGTGCCAGTAGTATTAAACAGGGTGATTCACCCCTCCACTTT. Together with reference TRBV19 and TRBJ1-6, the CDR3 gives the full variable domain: DGGITQSPKYLFRKEGQNVTLSCEQNLNHDAMYWYRQDPGQGLRLIYYSQIVNDFQKGDIAEGYSVSREKKESFPLTVTSAQKNPTAFYLCASSIKQGDSPLHFGNGTRLTVT.

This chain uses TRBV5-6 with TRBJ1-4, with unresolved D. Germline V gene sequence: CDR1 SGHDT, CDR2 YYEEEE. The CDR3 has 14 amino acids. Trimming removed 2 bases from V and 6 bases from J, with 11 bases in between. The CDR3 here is CASSLGRRDEKLFF. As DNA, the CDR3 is TGTGCCAGCAGCTTAGGTAGACGGGATGAAAAACTGTTTTTT.

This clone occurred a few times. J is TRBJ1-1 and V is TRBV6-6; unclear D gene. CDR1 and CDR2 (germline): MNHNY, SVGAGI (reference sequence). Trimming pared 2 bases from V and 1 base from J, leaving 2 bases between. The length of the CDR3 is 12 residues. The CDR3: CASSYQNTEAFF. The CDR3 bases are TGTGCCAGCAGTTACCAGAACACTGAAGCTTTCTTT.

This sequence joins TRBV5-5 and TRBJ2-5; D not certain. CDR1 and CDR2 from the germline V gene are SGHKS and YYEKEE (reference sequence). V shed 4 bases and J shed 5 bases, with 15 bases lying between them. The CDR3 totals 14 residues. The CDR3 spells CASSPALPRETQYF. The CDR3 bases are TGTGCCAGCAGCCCCGCACTACCTCGGGAGACCCAGTACTTC. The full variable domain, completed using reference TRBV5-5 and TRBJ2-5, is DAGVTQSPTHLIKTRGQQVTLRCSPISGHKSVSWYQQVLGQGPQFIFQYYEKEERGRGNFPDRFSARQFPNYSSELNVNALLLGDSALYLCASSPALPRETQYFGPGTRLLVL.